The 30 T cell receptor beta chains presented below share a single source sample, sequenced in a study of molecular identifiers for immune sequencing clone quantification. TCRdb processed the PCR reads anew with MiXCR; each CDR3 protein has one entry. Of about 640,000 distinct CDR3 sequences in the sample, 20% are singletons; the top ten hold roughly 0.85%. Sequenced sample: naive CD8+ T cells from blood, with Jurkat cell RNA spiked in. Noted subset: FACS-sorted CD8+CD4-CCR7+CD45RA+ naive T cells. These receptors were collected from a human donor in good health. Some libraries in this study had Jurkat cell RNA spiked in.

Note on this clonotype: Just one base apart from a much larger clone, this may be a read error. The CDR3 ends on some other residue instead of the conserved phenylalanine or tryptophan, so this is likely a read error. The genes are TRBV9 and TRBJ2-5; D possibly uses TRBD1 or TRBD2 (6 bases each). Per the germline V gene, CDR1 is SGDLS and CDR2 is YYNGEE. The CDR3 length is 14 residues. The V end lost 0 bases, the J end lost 5 bases, and 11 bases lay between the germline ends. CDR3 in amino acids: CASSVGGALETQYL. In nucleotides, the CDR3 is TGTGCCAGCAGCGTAGGGGGGGCCTTGGAGACCCAGTACCTC.

The chain carries TRBV5-1 and TRBJ2-2, with 7 bases that match TRBD2. This CDR3 is built from 18 residues. Germline V CDR1 and CDR2: SGHRS, YFSETQ. V shed 2 bases, J shed 5 bases, and the junction held 15 bases outside the gene matches. The CDR3 DNA reads as TGCGCCAGCAGCTTCGCTTCCGTGGGAGGGCCTCCGACCGGGGAGCTGTTTTTT. Amino acid sequence: CASSFASVGGPPTGELFF. The full variable domain, with the rest looked up from reference TRBV5-1 and TRBJ2-2, is KAGVTQTPRYLIKTRGQQVTLSCSPISGHRSVSWYQQTPGQGLQFLFEYFSETQRNKGNFPGRFSGRQFSNSRSEMNVSTLELGDSALYLCASSFASVGGPPTGELFFGEGSRLTVL.

This clonotype was counted at least ten times. The gene calls are TRBV27 and TRBJ2-7, with D perhaps matching TRBD1 (6 bases). Deletions cut 5 bases from V and 6 bases from J, with 14 bases between. This CDR3 spans 13 amino acids. The germline V gene has CDR1 MNHEY and CDR2 SMNVEV (reference sequence). The CDR3 DNA is TGTGCCAGCAGTCCCCACAGGGACGCCGAGCAGTACTTC. Amino acid sequence: CASSPHRDAEQYF.

This clonotype has just a few counts. The chain couples TRBV6-2 or TRBV6-3 to TRBJ2-2; possibly TRBD1 for D (5 bases). Between the trimmed V and J ends, which lost 0 bases and 3 bases, there was a span of 14 bases. This CDR3 region has 17 residues. Germline-derived CDR1 and CDR2 are MNHEY and SVGEGT. Here the CDR3 reads CASSYSFGAIDTGELFF. The CDR3, as DNA: TGTGCCAGCAGTTACTCGTTTGGGGCCATTGACACCGGGGAGCTGTTTTTT.

In this sample, this clonotype turned up many times. The chain is built from TRBV27 and TRBJ2-1, with TRBD2 matching over 12 bases. CDR3 length equals 15 residues. V was pared by 7 bases and J by 7 bases, with 8 bases of the junction left unmatched. Per the germline V gene, CDR1 is MNHEY and CDR2 is SMNVEV (reference sequence). The CDR3: CASTILAGGHNEQFF. Here the CDR3 DNA reads TGTGCCAGCACTATTCTAGCGGGGGGGCATAATGAGCAGTTCTTC.

This sequence joins TRBV12-3 or TRBV12-4 and TRBJ2-2; a possible D gene is TRBD2 (6 bases). The CDR3 is made up of 16 amino acids. Trimming cost V 4 bases and J 4 bases, with 16 bases left between them. CDR3 in DNA: TGTGCCAGCAGTTGGAGCGGGCGCTCTGGCACCGGGGAGCTGTTTTTT. It codes for CASSWSGRSGTGELFF.

This clonotype was counted at least ten times. This chain joins TRBV6-2 or TRBV6-3 and TRBJ1-1; the match to TRBD1 covers 7 bases. CDR3 length: 13 residues. Trimming at V came to 5 bases and at J to 6 bases, leaving 6 bases not matched to a gene. Germline V CDR1 and CDR2: MNHEY, SVGEGT. The CDR3 DNA reads as TGTGCCAGCAGTGAACCGGGACAGCCTGAAGCTTTCTTT. Translating it yields CASSEPGQPEAFF.

A few counts support this clonotype. This CDR3 reads CAVETANTGELFF. DNA for the CDR3: TGTGCCGTGGAGACTGCGAACACCGGGGAGCTGTTTTTT. V usage is TRBV19 and J usage is TRBJ2-2; D unresolved. The germline gives CDR1 LNHDA, CDR2 SQIVND (reference sequence). V was trimmed by 11 bases and J by 0 bases, leaving 10 bases between them. The CDR3 contains 13 residues.

This clonotype was observed a few times. This chain joins TRBV7-2 and TRBJ2-2; unclear D gene. Germline loops: CDR1 SGHTA, CDR2 FQGNSA. The CDR3 spans 15 residues. The V and J ends lost 1 base and 0 bases respectively, with 6 bases between them. The CDR3 DNA follows: TGTGCCAGCAGCTTAGGTCACACGAACACCGGGGAGCTGTTTTTT. It translates to CASSLGHTNTGELFF.

This clonotype occurred a few times. V usage is TRBV18 and J usage is TRBJ1-3; D is unresolved. V shed 0 bases and J shed 0 bases, with 15 bases lying between them. Per germline, CDR1 KGHSH and CDR2 LQKENI. The length of the CDR3 is 18 residues. CDR3: CASSPPGVRRGSGNTIYF. Here the CDR3 DNA reads TGTGCCAGCTCACCACCTGGTGTTAGGCGCGGCTCTGGAAACACCATATATTTT. Looking up the rest from reference TRBV18 and TRBJ1-3 gives the full variable domain: NAGVMQNPRHLVRRRGQEARLRCSPMKGHSHVYWYRQLPEEGLKFMVYLQKENIIDESGMPKERFSAEFPKEGPSILRIQQVVRGDSAAYFCASSPPGVRRGSGNTIYFGEGSWLTVV.

This clonotype was seen many times. The V and J genes are TRBV20-1 and TRBJ2-7; maybe TRBD1 (5 bases). V shed 3 bases and J shed 0 bases, with 12 bases lying between them. Germline loops: CDR1 DFQATT, CDR2 SNEGSKA (reference sequence). The CDR3 is 14 residues long. CDR3 in DNA: TGCAGTGCTAGCCCGGACATTTACTCCTACGAGCAGTACTTC. Protein: CSASPDIYSYEQYF.

With regard to this clonotype: Possible read error: a much larger clone is one base away. This rearrangement joins TRBV27 to TRBJ2-7, with 7 bases that match TRBD1. CDR1 is MNHEY and CDR2 is SMNVEV in the germline V gene (reference sequence). CDR3 length: 13 amino acids. CDR3 amino acids: CASRPGQSYERYF. The CDR3 DNA reads TGTGCCAGCAGACCGGGACAGAGCTACGAGCGGTACTTC.

This clonotype has only a few counts. The chain carries TRBV6-5 and TRBJ2-2, with D unclear. Germline-derived CDR1 and CDR2 are MNHEY and SVGAGI. Trimming left V 1 base short and J 0 bases short, with 9 bases between. The CDR3 runs to 16 residues. The chain's CDR3 is CASSYWPSSNTGELFF. The CDR3 nucleotides read TGTGCCAGCAGTTACTGGCCTTCCTCGAACACCGGGGAGCTGTTTTTT.

This rearrangement joins TRBV19 to TRBJ2-3; D is tentatively TRBD1 or TRBD2 (5 bases each). The CDR3 extends over 14 amino acids. V was pared by 5 bases and J by 1 base, with 10 bases between. Per germline, CDR1 LNHDA and CDR2 SQIVND (reference sequence). The CDR3 sequence is CASSQLGGTDTQYF. Here the CDR3 DNA reads TGTGCCAGTAGTCAACTAGGGGGCACAGATACGCAGTATTTT.

This clonotype was observed a few times. V is TRBV7-6 and J is TRBJ2-7; possibly TRBD1 for D (7 bases). The CDR3 runs to 17 residues. Germline V gives CDR1 SGHVS, CDR2 FNYEAQ. Between the trimmed V and J ends, which lost 5 bases and 1 base, there was a span of 21 bases. The CDR3 nucleotides are TGTGCCAGCAGCCCGAGAAACAGGGGCGCGGGGTCCTACGAGCAGTACTTC. This codes for CASSPRNRGAGSYEQYF.

This clonotype was counted many times. The junction shows a germline mismatch at one end, possibly a read error. The chain links TRBV28 to TRBJ1-6; the D is unclear. This CDR3 region has 12 residues. Germline loops: CDR1 MDHEN, CDR2 SYDVKM. CDR3 in amino acids: CATSELNAPLHF. For the CDR3, the DNA is TGTGCCACCAGTGAACTCAATGCACCCCTCCACTTT.

There are a few counts of this clonotype. This chain joins TRBV10-2 and TRBJ2-5; D uncertain. This CDR3 is built from 14 residues. V was shortened by 4 bases and J by 2 bases, with 11 bases between the two germline ends. The germline V gene encodes CDR1 WSHSY and CDR2 SAAADI. For the CDR3, the DNA is TGCGCCAGCAGTGTCTATACCGGTCAAGAGACCCAGTACTTC. Its protein is CASSVYTGQETQYF.

This clonotype was seen at least ten times. This chain uses TRBV20-1 with TRBJ2-5; unclear D gene. V was cut by 2 bases and J by 2 bases, with 9 bases left in between. Germline assignment: CDR1 DFQATT and CDR2 SNEGSKA (reference sequence). CDR3 size: 13 residues. The CDR3 sequence is CSARSIVQETQYF. As DNA, the CDR3 is TGCAGTGCTAGAAGCATTGTTCAAGAGACCCAGTACTTC.

CDR3 region: CASSFGISGNEQFF. The CDR3 bases are TGTGCCAGCAGCTTCGGCATCTCTGGGAATGAGCAGTTCTTC. The chain uses TRBV11-2 and TRBJ2-1; D not certain. Per the germline V gene, CDR1 is SGHAT and CDR2 is FQNNGV. This CDR3 is built from 14 residues. Trimming took 3 bases from V and 7 from J, leaving 13 bases between them. Complete variable domain (other parts from reference TRBV11-2 and TRBJ2-1): EAGVAQSPRYKIIEKRQSVAFWCNPISGHATLYWYQQILGQGPKLLIQFQNNGVVDDSQLPKDRFSAERLKGVDSTLKIQPAKLEDSAVYLCASSFGISGNEQFFGPGTRLTVL.

This rearrangement joins TRBV19 to TRBJ2-6, with 8 bases lining up with TRBD2. The V gene end was trimmed by 6 bases and the J gene end by 0 bases; junction bases not matched to a gene: 7. This CDR3 is 17 amino acids long. Germline values: CDR1 LNHDA, CDR2 SQIVND (reference sequence). The CDR3 nucleotides are TGTGCCAGTAGGTTAACGGGAGGGGGCTCTGGGGCCAACGTCCTGACTTTC. Encoded protein: CASRLTGGGSGANVLTF.

This clonotype was detected many times. This chain links TRBV4-3 with TRBJ1-1; D is perhaps TRBD1 (6 bases). This CDR3 has 15 residues. V was cut by 4 bases and J by 4 bases, with 16 bases left in between. Per germline, CDR1 LGHNA and CDR2 YSLEER. This CDR3 is CASSPWEGGGTEAFF. In DNA form, the CDR3 reads TGCGCCAGCAGCCCATGGGAAGGGGGTGGCACTGAAGCTTTCTTT.

Details on this clonotype: A much more abundant neighbour one base away suggests this may be a read error. V and J are TRBV20-1 and TRBJ2-5; perhaps TRBD1 as D (6 bases). This CDR3 is 14 amino acids long. Germline lookup yields CDR1 DFQATT and CDR2 SNEGSKA (reference sequence). V was trimmed by 3 bases and J by 2 bases, leaving 13 bases between them. CDR3 sequence: CSASGTGLQETQYF. CDR3 nucleotides: TGCAGTGCTAGCGGAACAGGGTTGCAAGAGACCCAGTACTTC.

With regard to this clonotype: The junction shows a germline mismatch at one end, possibly a read error. This chain links TRBV6-6 with TRBJ2-7; tentatively, D is TRBD2 (6 bases). The CDR3 length is 13 residues. Per germline, CDR1 MNHNY and CDR2 SVGAGI (reference sequence). The CDR3 loop reads CASSSFGGYERYF. The CDR3 region has the DNA TGTGCCAGCAGTTCCTTTGGGGGGTACGAGCGGTACTTC.

This clonotype was counted many times. The gene calls are TRBV20-1 and TRBJ2-7, with D hard to call. The CDR3 sequence is 11 residues long. Germline V gene data show CDR1 as DFQATT and CDR2 as SNEGSKA (reference sequence). Trimming shortened V by 6 bases and J by 3 bases, and 9 bases separated the two germline ends. CDR3 nucleotides: TGCAGTGCCGAGTCGGGCTACGAGCAGTACTTC. Translating it yields CSAESGYEQYF.

CDR3 sequence (DNA): TGTGCCACCAGTATAGGACTAGCGAGCACAGATACGCAGTATTTT. Translation gives CATSIGLASTDTQYF. This rearrangement joins TRBV15 to TRBJ2-3; TRBD2 agrees at 9 bases. The CDR3 loop spans 15 amino acids. With V trimmed by 6 bases and J by 0 bases, 4 bases remained unmatched. Germline lookup yields CDR1 LNHNV and CDR2 YYDKDF (reference sequence).

This chain links TRBV7-9 with TRBJ2-3, with D tentatively TRBD1 or TRBD2 (5 bases each). CDR1 and CDR2 (germline): SEHNR, FQNEAQ (reference sequence). V lost 5 bases, J lost 2 bases, and 14 bases lay in between. CDR3 size: 15 residues. The CDR3 region has the DNA TGTGCCAGCAGCGAGAGGGACGGAATCACAGATACGCAGTATTTT. Translating it yields CASSERDGITDTQYF. The variable domain in full, completed from reference TRBV7-9 and TRBJ2-3, reads DTGVSQNPRHKITKRGQNVTFRCDPISEHNRLYWYRQTLGQGPEFLTYFQNEAQLEKSRLLSDRFSAERPKGSFSTLEIQRTEQGDSAMYLCASSERDGITDTQYFGPGTRLTVL.

The table lists this clonotype with many counts. The CDR3 is CASSHRPGTDRQETQYF. CDR3 coding DNA: TGCGCCAGCAGCCACCGGCCCGGGACCGACCGACAAGAGACCCAGTACTTC. The chain combines TRBV4-1 with TRBJ2-5; either TRBD1 or TRBD2 may supply D (5 bases each). V was trimmed by 3 bases and J by 2 bases, leaving 19 bases between them. Germline assignment: CDR1 MGHRA and CDR2 YSYEKL. This CDR3 region has 17 residues.

Concerning this clonotype: This sequence may be a read error, since a much larger clone differs from it by one base. V and J are TRBV7-9 and TRBJ2-3; 7 bases align to TRBD2. This CDR3 has 14 residues. The germline CDR1 and CDR2 sequences are SEHNR and FQNEAQ (reference sequence). CDR3 loop: CACSPRTRSDTQYF. In nucleotides, the CDR3 is TGTGCCTGCAGCCCCCGGACTAGATCAGATACGCAGTATTTT.

In its sample, this clonotype was seen many times. The J gene is TRBJ2-7, the V gene TRBV9; D is perhaps TRBD2 (7 bases). CDR1 SGDLS and CDR2 YYNGEE come from the germline V gene. This CDR3 region has 15 residues. V was pared by 2 bases and J by 3 bases, with 15 bases between. The CDR3 bases are TGTGCCAGCAGCGTGGTTCCCGGGGGGCTCTACGAGCAGTACTTC. Translated, it gives CASSVVPGGLYEQYF.

This clonotype was seen a handful of times. The chain carries TRBV19 and TRBJ2-2, with D possibly being TRBD2 (6 bases). The CDR3 contains 14 residues. The germline V gene has CDR1 LNHDA and CDR2 SQIVND (reference sequence). V dropped 8 bases and J dropped 0 bases, with 10 bases sitting between them. CDR3 DNA: TGTGCCAGTCGCGGGGTGGCGAACACCGGGGAGCTGTTTTTT. Its translation is CASRGVANTGELFF.